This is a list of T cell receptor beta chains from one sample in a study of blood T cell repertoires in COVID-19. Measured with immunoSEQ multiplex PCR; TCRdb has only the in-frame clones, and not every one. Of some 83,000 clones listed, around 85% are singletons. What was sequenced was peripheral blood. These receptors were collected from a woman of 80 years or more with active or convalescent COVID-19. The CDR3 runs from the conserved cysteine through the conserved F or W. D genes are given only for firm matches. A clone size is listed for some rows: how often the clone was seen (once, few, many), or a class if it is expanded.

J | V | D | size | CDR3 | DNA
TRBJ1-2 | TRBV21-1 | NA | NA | CASSNLQGHQIYGYTF | TGTGCCAGCAGCAACCTCCAGGGACACCAAATCTATGGCTACACCTTC
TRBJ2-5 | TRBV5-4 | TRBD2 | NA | CASSLSSGTQETQYF | TGTGCCAGCAGCTTGTCCAGCGGGACCCAAGAGACCCAGTACTTC
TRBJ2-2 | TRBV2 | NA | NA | CASSPTRTAGELFF | TGTGCCAGCAGCCCCACTAGGACAGCCGGGGAGCTGTTTTTT
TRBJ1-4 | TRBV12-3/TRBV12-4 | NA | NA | CASSLDRSEKLFF | TGTGCCAGCAGTTTAGATCGCAGTGAAAAACTGTTTTTT
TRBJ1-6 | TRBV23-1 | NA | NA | CASLPVDIQKLPNSPLHF | TGCGCCAGCCTACCGGTGGACATTCAAAAGCTCCCTAATTCACCCCTCCACTTT
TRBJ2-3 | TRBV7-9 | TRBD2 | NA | CASSRSAGDSDTQYF | TGTGCCAGCAGCCGTTCGGCGGGGGATTCAGATACGCAGTATTTT
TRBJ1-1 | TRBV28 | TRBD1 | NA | CASTAGGMNTEAFF | TGTGCCAGCACGGCAGGGGGCATGAACACTGAAGCTTTCTTT
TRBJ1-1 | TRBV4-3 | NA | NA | CASSQDSAGEDRAFF | TGCGCCAGCAGCCAAGACTCGGCAGGGGAAGACCGAGCTTTCTTT
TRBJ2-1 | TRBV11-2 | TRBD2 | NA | CASSFRGTAGGIGFF | TGTGCCAGCAGCTTTCGTGGGACCGCGGGAGGGATTGGGTTCTTC
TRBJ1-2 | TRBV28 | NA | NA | CASSAGEGGYTF | TGTGCCAGCAGCGCCGGGGAGGGGGGCTACACCTTC
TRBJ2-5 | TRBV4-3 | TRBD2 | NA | CASSPTSGGAETQYF | TGCGCCAGCAGCCCCACTAGCGGGGGGGCGGAGACCCAGTACTTC
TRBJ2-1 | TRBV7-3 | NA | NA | CASSKRGSNEQFF | TGTGCCAGCAGTAAAAGGGGGAGCAATGAGCAGTTCTTC
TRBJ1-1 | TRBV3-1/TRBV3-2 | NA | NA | CASSPRVGTEAFF | TGTGCCAGCAGCCCCCGGGTTGGCACTGAAGCTTTCTTT
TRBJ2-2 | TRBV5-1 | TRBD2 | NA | CASSLAGLAGPTGELFF | TGCGCCAGCAGCTTGGCTGGACTAGCGGGACCCACCGGGGAGCTGTTTTTT
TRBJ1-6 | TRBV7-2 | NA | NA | CASSSRSSPLHF | TGTGCCAGCAGCAGCCGGTCCTCCCCCCTCCACTTT
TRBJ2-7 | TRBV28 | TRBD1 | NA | CASDRGYDEQYF | TGTGCCAGTGACAGGGGGTACGACGAGCAGTACTTC
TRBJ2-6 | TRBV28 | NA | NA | CASSLIRMAGANVLTF | TGTGCCAGCAGTTTGATCAGGATGGCGGGGGCCAACGTCCTGACTTTC
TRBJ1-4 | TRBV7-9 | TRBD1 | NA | CASSSTGGREKLFF | TGTGCCAGCAGCTCCACAGGGGGAAGGGAAAAACTGTTTTTT
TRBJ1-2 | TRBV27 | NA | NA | CASSLSRGRGYGYTF | TGTGCCAGCAGTTTATCGCGGGGTAGAGGGTATGGCTACACCTTC
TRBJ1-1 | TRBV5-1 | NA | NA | CASSLLGNTEAFF | TGCGCCAGCAGCTTACTCGGGAACACTGAAGCTTTCTTT
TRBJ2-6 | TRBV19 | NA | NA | CASSTTDNSGANVLTF | TGTGCCAGTAGTACTACCGACAACTCTGGGGCCAACGTCCTGACTTTC
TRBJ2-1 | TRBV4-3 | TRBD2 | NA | CASSQDKTSGRWNEQFF | TGCGCCAGCAGCCAAGATAAGACTAGCGGGAGGTGGAATGAGCAGTTCTTC
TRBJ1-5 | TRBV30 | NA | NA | CAWSKAGNNQPQHF | TGTGCCTGGAGTAAGGCCGGGAATAACCAGCCCCAGCATTTT
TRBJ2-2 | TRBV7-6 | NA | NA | CASSQTGTFTGELFF | TGTGCCAGCAGTCAAACCGGGACTTTCACCGGGGAGCTGTTTTTT
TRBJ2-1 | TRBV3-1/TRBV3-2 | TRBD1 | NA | CASSPSWGQGINEQFF | TGTGCCAGCAGCCCCTCTTGGGGACAGGGTATAAATGAGCAGTTCTTC
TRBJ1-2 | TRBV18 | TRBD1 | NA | CASSLGGQETNYGYTF | TGTGCCAGCTCACTCGGGGGACAGGAAACTAACTATGGCTACACCTTC
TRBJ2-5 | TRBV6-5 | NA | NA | CASSQPGGTQETQYF | TGTGCCAGCAGTCAGCCCGGAGGGACCCAAGAGACCCAGTACTTC
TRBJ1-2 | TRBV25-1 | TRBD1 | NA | CASSDAGQGRGYTF | TGTGCCAGCAGTGATGCGGGACAGGGCAGAGGCTACACCTTC
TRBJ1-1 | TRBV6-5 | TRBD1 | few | CASSQGQANEAFF | TGTGCCAGCAGCCAGGGACAGGCGAATGAAGCTTTCTTT
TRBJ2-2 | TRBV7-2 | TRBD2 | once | CASSPGTTTGELFF | TGTGCCAGCAGTCCCGGGACTACGACCGGGGAGCTGTTTTTT
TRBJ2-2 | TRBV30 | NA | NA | CAWTAGGELFF | TGTGCCTGGACTGCAGGCGGGGAGCTGTTTTTT
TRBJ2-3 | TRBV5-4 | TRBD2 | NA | CASSADASGSFGDTQYF | TGTGCCAGCAGCGCCGACGCTAGCGGGAGTTTTGGAGATACGCAGTATTTT
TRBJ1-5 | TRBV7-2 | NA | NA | CASSLVGYQPQHF | TGTGCCAGCAGCTTAGTCGGGTACCAGCCCCAGCATTTT
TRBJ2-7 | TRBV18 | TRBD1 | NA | CASSPPGQGVTTEQYF | TGTGCCAGCTCACCACCCGGACAGGGGGTTACCACCGAGCAGTACTTC
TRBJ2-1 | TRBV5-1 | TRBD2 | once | CASSLGASGGTSEQFF | TGCGCCAGCAGCTTGGGAGCTAGCGGGGGGACCAGCGAGCAGTTCTTC
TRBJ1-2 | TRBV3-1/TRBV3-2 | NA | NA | CASSLTSLGVYGYTF | TGTGCCAGCAGTCTCACTTCGTTAGGGGTTTATGGCTACACCTTC
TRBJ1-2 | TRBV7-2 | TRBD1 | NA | CASSLGQGFIYGYTF | TGTGCCAGCAGCTTGGGACAGGGTTTTATCTATGGCTACACCTTC
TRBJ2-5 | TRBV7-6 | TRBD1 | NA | CASSFRDRGETQYF | TGTGCCAGCAGCTTCCGGGACAGGGGGGAGACCCAGTACTTC
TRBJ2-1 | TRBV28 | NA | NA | CASSFTGDSYNEQFF | TGTGCCAGCAGTTTCACGGGGGACTCCTACAATGAGCAGTTCTTC
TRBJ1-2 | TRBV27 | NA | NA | CASSPSGGGGYTF | TGTGCCAGCAGCCCCTCCGGGGGAGGAGGCTACACCTTC
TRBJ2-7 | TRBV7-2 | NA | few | CASSLGGVRGDEQYF | TGTGCCAGCAGCTTAGGTGGGGTCAGGGGCGACGAGCAGTACTTC